This T cell receptor (beta chain) was identified during a study of blood T cell repertoires in COVID-19. Study background: Samples representing acute and convalescent COVID-19 were sourced from the United States, Italy and Spain. In each case, the material was cDNA or gDNA derived from T cells, B-cell-depleted T cells, or PBMCs.

CDR3 length: 14 residues. Trimming removed 2 bases from V and 0 bases from J, with 8 bases in between. Germline values: CDR1 LNHDA, CDR2 SQIVND (reference sequence). As originally analysed: Amplification of reference gene primers was used by the study to estimate nucleated cell counts. The table came from immunoSEQ multiplex PCR; TCRdb's copy has only in-frame clones and leaves some out. V, J and clone size are those of that table, while D and trimming were read from the DNA. Here the sample spans some 150,000 clones, approximately 88% being singletons. The TCR sequence derives from a woman between 45 and 65 years old with acute or convalescent COVID-19. The chain uses TRBV19 and TRBJ2-7; perhaps TRBD1 as D (6 bases). The material sequenced was peripheral blood. CDR3 bases: TGTGCCAGTAGTATACAGGGGAGCTCCTACGAGCAGTACTTC. As protein: CASSIQGSSYEQYF.